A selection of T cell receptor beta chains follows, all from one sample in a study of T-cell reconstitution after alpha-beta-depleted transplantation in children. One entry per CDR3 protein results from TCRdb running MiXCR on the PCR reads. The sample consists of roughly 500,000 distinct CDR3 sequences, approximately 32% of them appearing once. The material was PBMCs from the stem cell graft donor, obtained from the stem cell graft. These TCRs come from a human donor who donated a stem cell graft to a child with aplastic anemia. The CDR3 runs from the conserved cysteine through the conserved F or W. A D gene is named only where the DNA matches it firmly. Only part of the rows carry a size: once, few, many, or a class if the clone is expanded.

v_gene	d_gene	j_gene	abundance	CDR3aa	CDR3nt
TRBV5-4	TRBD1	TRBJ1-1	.	CASSLEGGGGAWTEAFF	TGTGCCAGCAGCTTGGAGGGAGGGGGCGGTGCGTGGACTGAAGCTTTCTTT
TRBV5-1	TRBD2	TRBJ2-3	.	CASSYRRTSGDTDTQYF	TGCGCCAGCAGCTACCGACGGACTAGCGGTGACACAGATACGCAGTATTTT
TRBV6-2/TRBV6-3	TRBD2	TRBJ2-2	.	CASSSGRAPRGGELFF	TGTGCCAGCTCTAGCGGGAGGGCCCCACGGGGCGGGGAGCTGTTTTTT
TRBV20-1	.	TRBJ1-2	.	CSATKDGPNYGYTF	TGCAGTGCTACAAAGGACGGTCCTAACTATGGCTACACCTTC
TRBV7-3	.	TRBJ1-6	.	CASSRDSAGNSPLHF	TGTGCCAGCAGCCGGGATTCTGCGGGGAATTCACCCCTCCACTTT
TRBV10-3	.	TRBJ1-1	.	CAIRDRGGTEAFF	TGTGCCATCAGGGACCGCGGGGGGACTGAAGCTTTCTTT
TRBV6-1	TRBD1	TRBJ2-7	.	CASSPRDRGFYEQYF	TGTGCCAGCAGTCCCCGGGACAGGGGATTCTACGAGCAGTACTTC
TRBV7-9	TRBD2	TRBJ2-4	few	CASSLGGLAGGKNIQYF	TGTGCCAGCAGCTTAGGGGGACTAGCGGGTGGCAAAAACATTCAGTACTTC
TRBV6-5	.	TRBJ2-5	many	CASSYRGPRETQYF	TGTGCCAGCAGTTACCGGGGACCGCGAGAGACCCAGTACTTC
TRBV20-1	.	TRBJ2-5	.	CSAGTGGVGETQYF	TGCAGTGCCGGTACAGGGGGGGTAGGAGAGACCCAGTACTTC
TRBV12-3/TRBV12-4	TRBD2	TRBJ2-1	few	CASSLTSGNSHNEQFF	TGTGCCAGCAGTTTGACTAGCGGGAACTCCCACAATGAGCAGTTCTTC
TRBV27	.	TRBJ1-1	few	CASSLRAESLNTEAFF	TGTGCCAGCAGTTTAAGGGCAGAGTCATTGAACACTGAAGCTTTCTTT
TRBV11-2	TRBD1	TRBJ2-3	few	CASSPSTGGGTDTQYF	TGTGCCAGCAGCCCATCGACAGGGGGAGGCACAGATACGCAGTATTTT
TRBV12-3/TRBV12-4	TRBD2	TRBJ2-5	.	CASSSSGTTKETQYF	TGTGCCAGCAGTTCCTCCGGGACTACTAAAGAGACCCAGTACTTC
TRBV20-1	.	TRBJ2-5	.	CSAALPGRQETQYF	TGCAGTGCCGCCCTCCCCGGGCGACAAGAGACCCAGTACTTC
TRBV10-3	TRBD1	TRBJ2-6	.	CATRGQVYSGANVLTF	TGTGCCACACGGGGACAGGTATACTCTGGGGCCAACGTCCTGACTTTC
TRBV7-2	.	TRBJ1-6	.	CASSLGRGISYNSPLHF	TGTGCCAGCAGCTTGGGGAGGGGGATCTCCTATAATTCACCCCTCCACTTT
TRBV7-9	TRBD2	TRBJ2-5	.	CASSRGTSGGETQYF	TGTGCCAGCAGCAGGGGGACTAGCGGTGGGGAGACCCAGTACTTC